Listed below are T cell receptor beta chains from one sample, sequenced in a study of glioma-infiltrating T cells after dendritic cell vaccination. Profiling relied on immunoSEQ multiplex PCR, and the TCRdb table lists in-frame clones only, not all of them. The data contain over 90,000 clones, roughly 81% of them singletons. The sample here was blood, taken before dendritic cell vaccination. The receptor source for this set is a human donor with glioblastoma. CDR3s include the opening cysteine and the closing phenylalanine or tryptophan. D genes are given only for firm matches. Expanded clones get a size class; other rows say once, few or many, or leave the size out.

D: .
V: TRBV4-3
J: TRBJ1-4
size: .
DNA: TGCGCCAGCAGCCAAGAAGGGAGGGACAATGAAAAACTGTTTTTT
CDR3: CASSQEGRDNEKLFF

D: TRBD1
V: TRBV6-6
J: TRBJ2-1
size: .
DNA: TGTGCCAGCAGCCCGGGACAGGGATACAATGAGCAGTTCTTC
CDR3: CASSPGQGYNEQFF

D: TRBD2
V: TRBV4-1
J: TRBJ2-2
size: .
DNA: TGCGCCAGCAGCCAAGACCGCTCCCTAGCGGGGTCTCGAGACACCGGGGAGCTGTTTTTT
CDR3: CASSQDRSLAGSRDTGELFF

D: .
V: TRBV4-3
J: TRBJ1-2
size: .
DNA: TGCGCCAGCAGCCACCTAACAGGGACGGGAGGCTACACCTTC
CDR3: CASSHLTGTGGYTF

D: TRBD2
V: TRBV7-7
J: TRBJ2-5
size: .
DNA: TGTGCTAGCCTCCCTATCTCGGCTAGCGGGGGGTCGGAGACCCAGTACTTC
CDR3: CASLPISASGGSETQYF

D: .
V: TRBV9
J: TRBJ1-2
size: .
DNA: TGTGCCAGCAGCGTAGCGGGGAGGGATGGCTACACCTTC
CDR3: CASSVAGRDGYTF

D: TRBD1
V: TRBV6-4
J: TRBJ1-1
size: .
DNA: TGTGCCAGCAGCCGGCTGACAGGGGACACTGAAGCTTTCTTT
CDR3: CASSRLTGDTEAFF

D: .
V: TRBV7-3
J: TRBJ2-7
size: few
DNA: TGTGCCAGCAGCCCGCAGGGGGGTTCTCGGGACGAGCAGTACTTC
CDR3: CASSPQGGSRDEQYF

D: .
V: TRBV18
J: TRBJ1-2
size: .
DNA: TGTGCCAGCTCACCACTCCAGGCAGGAGGGAACTATGGCTACACCTTC
CDR3: CASSPLQAGGNYGYTF

D: .
V: TRBV6-5
J: TRBJ1-2
size: .
DNA: TGTGCCAGCAGTCAAGACAGATCAGGCTATGGCTACACCTTC
CDR3: CASSQDRSGYGYTF

D: .
V: TRBV5-5
J: TRBJ1-6
size: .
DNA: TGTGCCAGCAGCTTGGGGTGGGGCCGAGATTCACCCCTCCACTTT
CDR3: CASSLGWGRDSPLHF

D: .
V: TRBV27
J: TRBJ2-1
size: .
DNA: TGTGCCAGCAGTTCCCGTAGTAGCAATGAGCAGTTCTTC
CDR3: CASSSRSSNEQFF

D: TRBD2
V: TRBV5-1
J: TRBJ2-4
size: .
DNA: TGCGCCAGCAGCTTACGGGGGGGGAACATTCAGTACTTC
CDR3: CASSLRGGNIQYF

D: .
V: TRBV29-1
J: TRBJ2-7
size: .
DNA: TGCAGCGTTAGAGACAGTGCCTCCTACGAGCAGTACTTC
CDR3: CSVRDSASYEQYF

D: TRBD1
V: TRBV2
J: TRBJ2-1
size: once
DNA: TGTGCCAGCAACCCCGGACAGGGTAGGAGTGAGCAGTTCTTC
CDR3: CASNPGQGRSEQFF

D: .
V: TRBV9
J: TRBJ2-6
size: .
DNA: TGTGCCAGCAGCGTAAAAGTCTTCGAGCTCTCTGGGGCCAACGTCCTGACTTTC
CDR3: CASSVKVFELSGANVLTF

D: .
V: TRBV18
J: TRBJ1-1
size: .
DNA: TGTGCCAGCTCACCCCCTTCGGAGGGAGGCACTGAAGCTTTCTTT
CDR3: CASSPPSEGGTEAFF

D: .
V: TRBV30
J: TRBJ1-2
size: .
DNA: TGTGCCTGGATCGAGGGTTCCTATGGCTACACCTTC
CDR3: CAWIEGSYGYTF

D: TRBD2
V: TRBV5-1
J: TRBJ2-3
size: .
DNA: TGCGCCAGCAGCCTTCAGGCGGGGGGAGATACGCAGTATTTT
CDR3: CASSLQAGGDTQYF

D: .
V: TRBV4-1
J: TRBJ1-5
size: few
DNA: TGCGCCAGCAGCCAATTGCAGGGAAGGGGTAGGGGCAATCAGCCCCAGCATTTT
CDR3: CASSQLQGRGRGNQPQHF

D: TRBD1
V: TRBV5-6
J: TRBJ2-3
size: .
DNA: TGTGCCAGCAGCTTGGGTTGGGGACAGGGGTTCACAGATACGCAGTATTTT
CDR3: CASSLGWGQGFTDTQYF